This passage covers 10 T cell receptor beta chains from one sample sequenced in a study of cytomegalovirus exposure and HLA in healthy donors (dated by TCRdb to the late 2010s). The library was made by the immunoSEQ multiplex PCR assay. The source is immuneACCESS, and TCRdb retained only in-frame sequences with V and J called. Part of the clones is not carried over; for the studies checked, unresolved V genes explain less than half of this, and the remainder is unexplained. This sample holds tens of thousands of clones; 94% were observed only once. Together, the top ten hold 2.5% to 3.5% of the sample. Sequencing input: PBMCs. The receptors derive from a woman between 18 and 29 years old in good health and CMV-seropositive.

The rearrangement joins TRBV7-3 to TRBJ2-3, with 8 bases that match TRBD2. The CDR3 runs to 14 residues. Germline V CDR1 and CDR2: SGHTA, FQGTGA. V lost 5 bases to trimming and J lost 1 base; unmatched junction nucleotides: 2. The CDR3 coding sequence is TGTGCCAGCAGCCAACTAGCGGGCACAGATACGCAGTATTTT. This translates into CASSQLAGTDTQYF. Using reference TRBV7-3 and TRBJ2-3 for the parts outside the CDR3, the full variable domain is GAGVSQTPSNKVTEKGKYVELRCDPISGHTALYWYRQSLGQGPEFLIYFQGTGAADDSGLPNDRFFAVRPEGSVSTLKIQRTERGDSAVYLCASSQLAGTDTQYFGPGTRLTVL.

The V gene is TRBV15, the J gene TRBJ2-1; D not resolved. Germline V gene data show CDR1 as LNHNV and CDR2 as YYDKDF (reference sequence). Trimming cost V 8 bases and J 9 bases, with 17 bases left between them. The CDR3 has 13 amino acids. The CDR3 protein is CATQERSRAEQFF. As DNA, the CDR3 is TGTGCCACCCAAGAGAGGAGTAGAGCTGAGCAGTTCTTC.

V and J are TRBV5-6 and TRBJ2-1, with TRBD1 matching over 9 bases. Germline-derived CDR1 and CDR2 are SGHDT and YYEEEE. This CDR3 comprises 17 residues. Trimming removed 6 bases from V and 5 bases from J; junction bases left unmatched: 15. The CDR3 DNA follows: TGTGCCAGCATCACGTACACCGGGACAGGGAGTCACAATGAGCAGTTCTTC. Translated: CASITYTGTGSHNEQFF.

The V call is TRBV13, the J call TRBJ1-1; 7 bases line up with TRBD1. The CDR3 covers 14 residues. Per germline, CDR1 PRHDT and CDR2 FYEKMQ (reference sequence). With V trimmed by 2 bases and J by 4 bases, 4 bases remained unmatched. This chain's CDR3 is CASSLKGAGTEAFF. In nucleotides, the CDR3 is TGTGCCAGCAGCTTAAAGGGGGCGGGCACTGAAGCTTTCTTT.

The genes are TRBV20-1 and TRBJ1-3; no clear D. Trimming took 0 bases from V and 7 from J, leaving 4 bases between them. The CDR3 loop spans 11 amino acids. Germline V gives CDR1 DFQATT, CDR2 SNEGSKA (reference sequence). CDR3 residues: CSARDQNTIYF. The CDR3 nucleotides are TGCAGTGCTAGAGACCAGAACACCATATATTTT.

The genes are TRBV29-1 and TRBJ2-2, with a tentative D call TRBD2 (6 bases). The V end lost 1 base, the J end lost 6 bases, and 12 bases lay between the germline ends. Germline CDR1 is SQVTM and CDR2 is ANQGSEA. This CDR3 region has 14 residues. The CDR3 loop is CSVEGDFRPGELFF. In nucleotides, the CDR3 is TGCAGCGTTGAAGGGGACTTCAGGCCCGGGGAGCTGTTTTTT.

The rearrangement joins TRBV28 to TRBJ2-7; weak D call: TRBD1 (5 bases). Germline values: CDR1 MDHEN, CDR2 SYDVKM. There are 13 residues in the CDR3. Trimming pared 3 bases from V and 3 bases from J, leaving 9 bases between. The CDR3 coding sequence is TGTGCCAGCAGTTTGACAGAAAGCTACGAGCAGTACTTC. This translates into CASSLTESYEQYF.

The chain combines TRBV11-2 with TRBJ1-1, with 11 bases fitting TRBD1. The J segment lost 5 bases and the V segment lost 4 bases, leaving 6 bases of the junction unmatched. Germline values: CDR1 SGHAT, CDR2 FQNNGV. CDR3 length: 15 residues. In DNA, the CDR3 is TGTGCCAGCAGCTACACGGGACAGGGGGGGACTGAAGCTTTCTTT. Translating it yields CASSYTGQGGTEAFF.

V is TRBV11-1 and J is TRBJ2-1; D is ambiguous. Looked up from germline, CDR1 is SGHAT and CDR2 is FQDESV (reference sequence). With 0 bases removed from V and 2 bases from J, the gap between germline ends came to 11 bases. The CDR3 contains 16 residues. This chain's CDR3 is CASSLAGPEPYNEQFF. For the CDR3, the DNA is TGTGCCAGCAGCTTAGCCGGCCCGGAGCCCTACAATGAGCAGTTCTTC.

Concerning this clone itself: Other DNA variants within this sample encode the same CDR3. This sequence joins TRBV6-1 and TRBJ2-7, with D possibly being TRBD2 (5 bases). Germline V CDR1 and CDR2: MNHNS, SASEGT. Trimming took off 3 bases at V and 0 bases at J, with 9 bases between the two ends. The CDR3 runs to 14 residues. CDR3 nucleotides: TGTGCCAGCAGTGAGACGGGAAACTCCTACGAGCAGTACTTC. Translated: CASSETGNSYEQYF.